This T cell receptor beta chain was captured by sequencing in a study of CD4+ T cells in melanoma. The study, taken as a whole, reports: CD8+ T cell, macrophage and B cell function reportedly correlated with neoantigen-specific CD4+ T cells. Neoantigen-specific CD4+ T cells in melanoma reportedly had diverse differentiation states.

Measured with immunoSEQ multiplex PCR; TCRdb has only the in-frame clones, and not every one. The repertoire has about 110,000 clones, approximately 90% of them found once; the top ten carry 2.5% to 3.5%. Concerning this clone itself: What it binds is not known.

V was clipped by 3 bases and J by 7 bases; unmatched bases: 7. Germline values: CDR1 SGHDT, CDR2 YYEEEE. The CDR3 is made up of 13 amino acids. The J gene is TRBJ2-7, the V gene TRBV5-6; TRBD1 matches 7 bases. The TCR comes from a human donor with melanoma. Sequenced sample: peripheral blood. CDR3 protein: CASSSDRFVEQYF. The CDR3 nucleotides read TGTGCCAGCAGCTCGGACAGGTTCGTTGAGCAGTACTTC.